The T cell receptor (beta chain) described here comes from a study of T cells in Graves' hyperthyroidism and ophthalmopathy. The overall study: Pretreatment peripheral blood was obtained at initial diagnosis.

Authors of the study amplified TCR beta CDR3 regions from RNA transcripts. A first-round RT-PCR of the TCR CDR3 used the HTBI primer set. TCRdb reprocessed the multiplex PCR reads with MiXCR, giving one entry per CDR3 protein. In the table there are about 290,000 distinct CDR3 sequences, roughly 15% of which are singletons. In regard to this clonotype: Its target is unknown.

Whole-study findings and limits: Ophthalmopathy onset followed model prediction by a median about six months. A model of 13 V-J pairs discriminated ophthalmopathy from stable hyperthyroidism.

V lost 3 bases to trimming and J lost 5 bases; unmatched junction nucleotides: 11. The V gene's germline CDR1 is DFQATT and CDR2 SNEGSKA (reference sequence). The CDR3 is 15 amino acids. Every diagnosis used clinical symptoms, serum thyroxine and TRAb, thyroid ultrasound and orbital computed tomography. The receptor's source is a woman in her forties with Graves' hyperthyroidism. The rearrangement uses TRBV20-1 and TRBJ2-5, with 8 bases lining up with TRBD2. The sequenced sample was blood. This CDR3 is CSARGPAGAPETQYF. The DNA for the CDR3 is TGCAGTGCTAGGGGTCCAGCGGGAGCACCCGAGACCCAGTACTTC.